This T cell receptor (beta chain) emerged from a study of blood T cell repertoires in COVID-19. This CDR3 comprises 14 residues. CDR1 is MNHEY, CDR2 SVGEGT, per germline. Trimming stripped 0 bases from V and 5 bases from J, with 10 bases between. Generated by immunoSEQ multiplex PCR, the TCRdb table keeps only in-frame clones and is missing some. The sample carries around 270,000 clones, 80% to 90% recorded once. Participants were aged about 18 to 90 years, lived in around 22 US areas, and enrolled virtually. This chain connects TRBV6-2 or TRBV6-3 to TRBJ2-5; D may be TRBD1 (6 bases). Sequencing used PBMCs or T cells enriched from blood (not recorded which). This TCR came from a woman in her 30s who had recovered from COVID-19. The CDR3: CASSYSQGRETQYF. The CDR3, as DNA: TGTGCCAGCAGTTACTCACAGGGAAGGGAGACCCAGTACTTC.